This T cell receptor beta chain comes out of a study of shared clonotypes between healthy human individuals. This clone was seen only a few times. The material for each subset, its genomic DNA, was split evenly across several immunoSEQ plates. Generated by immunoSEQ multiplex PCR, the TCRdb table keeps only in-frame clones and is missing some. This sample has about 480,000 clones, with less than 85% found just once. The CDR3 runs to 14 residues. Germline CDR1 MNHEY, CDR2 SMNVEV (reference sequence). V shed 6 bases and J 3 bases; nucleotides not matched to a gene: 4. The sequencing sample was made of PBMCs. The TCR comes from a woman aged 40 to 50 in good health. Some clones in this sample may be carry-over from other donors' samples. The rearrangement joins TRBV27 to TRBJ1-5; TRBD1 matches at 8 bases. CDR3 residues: CASSRDRINQPQHF. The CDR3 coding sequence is TGTGCCAGCAGCCGGGACAGGATCAATCAGCCCCAGCATTTT.